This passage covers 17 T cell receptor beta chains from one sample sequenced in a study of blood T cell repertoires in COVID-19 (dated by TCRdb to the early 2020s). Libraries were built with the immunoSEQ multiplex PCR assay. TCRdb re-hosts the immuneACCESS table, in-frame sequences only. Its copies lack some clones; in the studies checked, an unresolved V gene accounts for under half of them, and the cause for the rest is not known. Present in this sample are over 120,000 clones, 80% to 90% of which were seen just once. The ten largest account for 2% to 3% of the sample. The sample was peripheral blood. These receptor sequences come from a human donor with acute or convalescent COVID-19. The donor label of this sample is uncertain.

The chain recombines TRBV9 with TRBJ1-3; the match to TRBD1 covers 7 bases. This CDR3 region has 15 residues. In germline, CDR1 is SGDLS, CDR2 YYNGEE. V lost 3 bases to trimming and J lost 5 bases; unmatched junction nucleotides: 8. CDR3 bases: TGTGCCAGCAGCGGCCGGGACAGAATACGAAACACCATATATTTT. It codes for CASSGRDRIRNTIYF.

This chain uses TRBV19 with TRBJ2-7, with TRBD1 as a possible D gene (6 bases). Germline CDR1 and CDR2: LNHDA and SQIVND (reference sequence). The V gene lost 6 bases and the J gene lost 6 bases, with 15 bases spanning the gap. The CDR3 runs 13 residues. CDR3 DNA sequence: TGTGCCAGTAGCCAGGGGTCGGGTTCCGAGCAGTACGTC. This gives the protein CASSQGSGSEQYV.

The CDR3 region is CATSDRVNSPLHF. DNA for the CDR3: TGCGCCACTTCGGACAGGGTTAATTCACCCCTCCACTTT. This chain links TRBV5-1 with TRBJ1-6; 8 bases fit TRBD1. The CDR3 runs to 13 residues. CDR1 and CDR2 from the germline V gene are SGHRS and YFSETQ. Unmatched junction bases numbered 5, after V lost 9 bases and J lost 6 bases.

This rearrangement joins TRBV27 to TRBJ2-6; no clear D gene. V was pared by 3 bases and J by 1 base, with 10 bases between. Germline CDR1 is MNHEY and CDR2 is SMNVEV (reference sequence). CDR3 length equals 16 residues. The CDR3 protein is CASSFSYRSGANVLTF. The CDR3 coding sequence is TGTGCCAGCAGTTTTAGTTACCGTTCTGGGGCCAACGTCCTGACTTTC.

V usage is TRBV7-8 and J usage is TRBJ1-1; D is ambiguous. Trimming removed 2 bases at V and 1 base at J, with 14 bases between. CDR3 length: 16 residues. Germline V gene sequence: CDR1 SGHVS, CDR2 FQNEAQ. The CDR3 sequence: CASSLNLRFGNTEAFF. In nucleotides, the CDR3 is TGTGCCAGCAGCTTAAATTTGAGGTTCGGGAACACTGAAGCTTTCTTT. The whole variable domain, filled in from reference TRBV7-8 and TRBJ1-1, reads GAGVSQSPRYKVAKRGQDVALRCDPISGHVSLFWYQQALGQGPEFLTYFQNEAQLDKSGLPSDRFFAERPEGSVSTLKIQRTQQEDSAVYLCASSLNLRFGNTEAFFGQGTRLTVV.

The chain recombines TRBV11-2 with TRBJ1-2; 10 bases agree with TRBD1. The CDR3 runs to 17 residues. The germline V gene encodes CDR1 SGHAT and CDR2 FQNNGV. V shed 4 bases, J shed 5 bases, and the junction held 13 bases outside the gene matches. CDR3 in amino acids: CASSSTSDRGPRYGYTF. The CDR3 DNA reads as TGTGCCAGCAGCTCAACTTCTGACAGGGGGCCGCGGTATGGCTACACCTTC.

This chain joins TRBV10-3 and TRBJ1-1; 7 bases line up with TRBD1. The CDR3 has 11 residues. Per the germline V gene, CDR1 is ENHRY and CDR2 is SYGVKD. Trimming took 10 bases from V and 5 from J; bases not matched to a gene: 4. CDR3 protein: CAKWTGTEAFF. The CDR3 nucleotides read TGTGCCAAATGGACAGGAACTGAAGCTTTCTTT.

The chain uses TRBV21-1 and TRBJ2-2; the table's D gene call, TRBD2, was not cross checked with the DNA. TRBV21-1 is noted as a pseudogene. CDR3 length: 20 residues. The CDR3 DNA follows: TGTGCCAGCAGCAAAGTAGGGACTAGCGGGAGAATTTTGGGCGGCGGGGAGCTGTTTTTT. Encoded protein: CASSKVGTSGRILGGGELFF.

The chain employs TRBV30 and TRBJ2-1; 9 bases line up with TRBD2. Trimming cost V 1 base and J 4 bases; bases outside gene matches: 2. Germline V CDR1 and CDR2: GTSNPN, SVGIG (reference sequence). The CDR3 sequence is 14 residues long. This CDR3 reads CAWSATSGYNEQFF. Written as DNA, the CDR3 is TGTGCCTGGAGTGCGACTAGCGGATACAATGAGCAGTTCTTC.

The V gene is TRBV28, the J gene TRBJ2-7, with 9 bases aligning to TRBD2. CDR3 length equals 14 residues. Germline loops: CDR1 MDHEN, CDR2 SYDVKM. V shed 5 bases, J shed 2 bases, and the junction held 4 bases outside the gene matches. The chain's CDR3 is CASSELAGTYEQYF. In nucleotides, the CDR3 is TGTGCCAGCAGTGAACTAGCGGGTACCTACGAGCAGTACTTC.

The CDR3 region is CASSRSGQGYGYTF. Written as DNA, the CDR3 is TGTGCCAGCAGCCGATCGGGACAAGGCTATGGCTACACCTTC. V is TRBV7-3 and J is TRBJ1-2; TRBD1 is a possible D gene (6 bases). Germline V lookup: CDR1 SGHTA, CDR2 FQGTGA. The CDR3 is 14 amino acids. The V and J ends lost 5 bases and 4 bases respectively, with 14 bases between them.

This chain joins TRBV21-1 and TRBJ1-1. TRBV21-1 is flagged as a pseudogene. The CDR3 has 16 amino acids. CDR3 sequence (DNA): TGTGCCAGCAGCAAAGCTCCATTGGTCCCGGACACTGAAGCTTTCTTT. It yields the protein CASSKAPLVPDTEAFF.

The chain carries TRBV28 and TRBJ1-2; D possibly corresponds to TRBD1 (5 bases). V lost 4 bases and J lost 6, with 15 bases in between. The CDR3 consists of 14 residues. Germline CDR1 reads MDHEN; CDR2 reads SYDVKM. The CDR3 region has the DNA TGTGCCAGCAGTTCAGGCAGGGATCGTCATGGCTACACCTTC. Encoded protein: CASSSGRDRHGYTF.

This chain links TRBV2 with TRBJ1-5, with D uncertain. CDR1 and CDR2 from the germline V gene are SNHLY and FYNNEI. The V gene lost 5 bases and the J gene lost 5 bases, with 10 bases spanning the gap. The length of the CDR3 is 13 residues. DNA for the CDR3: TGTGCCAGCAGTACCGACATTTATCAGCCCCAGCATTTT. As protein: CASSTDIYQPQHF. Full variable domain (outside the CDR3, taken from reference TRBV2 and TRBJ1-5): EPEVTQTPSHQVTQMGQEVILRCVPISNHLYFYWYRQILGQKVEFLVSFYNNEISEKSEIFDDQFSVERPDGSNFTLKIRSTKLEDSAMYFCASSTDIYQPQHFGDGTRLSIL.

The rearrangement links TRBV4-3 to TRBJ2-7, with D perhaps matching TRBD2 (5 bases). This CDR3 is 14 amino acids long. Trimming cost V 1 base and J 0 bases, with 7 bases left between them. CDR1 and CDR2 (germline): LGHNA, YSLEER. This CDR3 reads CASSQGGNSYEQYF. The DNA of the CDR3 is TGCGCCAGCAGCCAAGGAGGGAACTCCTACGAGCAGTACTTC.

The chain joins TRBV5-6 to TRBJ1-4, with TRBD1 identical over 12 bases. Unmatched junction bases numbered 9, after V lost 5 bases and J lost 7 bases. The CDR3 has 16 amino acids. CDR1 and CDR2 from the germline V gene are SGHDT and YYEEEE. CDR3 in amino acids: CASSPGTGGIGEKLFF. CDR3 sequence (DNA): TGTGCCAGCAGTCCCGGGACAGGGGGCATCGGTGAAAAACTGTTTTTT.

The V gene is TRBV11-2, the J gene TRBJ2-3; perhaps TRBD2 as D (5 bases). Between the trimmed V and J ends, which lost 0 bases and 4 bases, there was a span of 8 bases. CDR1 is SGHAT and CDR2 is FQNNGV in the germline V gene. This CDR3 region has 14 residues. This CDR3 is CASSLDPAADTQYF. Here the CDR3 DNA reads TGTGCCAGCAGCTTAGATCCAGCGGCAGATACGCAGTATTTT.